These 17 T cell receptor beta chains were sequenced from one sample in a study of molecular identifiers for immune sequencing clone quantification. TCRdb reanalysed the PCR reads using MiXCR and keeps one entry per CDR3 protein. The sample includes 250,000 to 350,000 distinct CDR3 sequences, about a fifth seen only once; the top ten take roughly 0.86%. Sequences were obtained from naive CD8+ T cells from blood, with Jurkat cell RNA spiked in. Subset: FACS-sorted CD8+CD4-CCR7+CD45RA+ naive T cells. The receptors derive from a human donor in good health. Some libraries in this study had Jurkat cell RNA spiked in.

The rearrangement joins TRBV30 to TRBJ2-7, with no clear D. Germline V gene sequence: CDR1 GTSNPN, CDR2 SVGIG (reference sequence). This CDR3 is 11 amino acids long. V lost 5 bases and J lost 7, with 12 bases in between. The CDR3 region is CAWAAGDEQYF. In nucleotides, the CDR3 is TGTGCCTGGGCGGCTGGGGATGAGCAGTACTTC.

This clonotype was seen at least ten times. V and J are TRBV7-2 and TRBJ2-7; D not resolved. Trimming took 8 bases from V and 4 from J, leaving 15 bases between them. The CDR3 is made up of 13 amino acids. Germline loops: CDR1 SGHTA, CDR2 FQGNSA. This CDR3 is CASGLGPDYEQYF. CDR3 sequence (DNA): TGTGCCAGCGGGCTGGGTCCGGATTACGAGCAGTACTTC.

As regards this clonotype: A much bigger clone sits one base away, suggesting this may be a read error. V usage is TRBV4-3 and J usage is TRBJ2-2; D remains ambiguous. CDR1 and CDR2 from the germline V gene are LGHNA and YSLEER. The CDR3 contains 15 residues. The CDR3 spells CVSSQDHRYTGELFF. In nucleotides, the CDR3 is TGCGTCAGCAGCCAGGACCACAGATACACCGGGGAGCTGTTTTTT.

To note about this clonotype: A single base separates this from a much larger clone, so it may be a read error. Because the CDR3 is missing its conserved closing phenylalanine or tryptophan, this is likely a read error. The CDR3 DNA reads TGCAGCGTTGAAGGGTCAGGGGGGCCCTACGAGCAGTACTCC. This sequence encodes CSVEGSGGPYEQYS. This chain links TRBV29-1 with TRBJ2-7; a weak D match, TRBD1 (7 bases). Trimming removed 1 base at V and 2 bases at J, with 12 bases between. Germline V gene lookup returns CDR1 SQVTM and CDR2 ANQGSEA. The CDR3 loop spans 14 amino acids.

This clonotype has at least ten counts. This chain joins TRBV14 and TRBJ2-2, with TRBD1 matching 7 bases. Germline V gene sequence: CDR1 SGHDN, CDR2 FVKESK. The CDR3 runs 18 residues. After removal of 4 bases from V and 5 bases from J, the junction contained 16 bases not matched to a gene. CDR3 loop: CASSLETGTVIGTGELFF. In DNA, the CDR3 is TGTGCCAGCAGCCTGGAGACCGGGACAGTTATAGGGACCGGGGAGCTGTTTTTT.

This clonotype was observed many times. The V call is TRBV6-1, the J call TRBJ1-4; no clear D. Germline lookup yields CDR1 MNHNS and CDR2 SASEGT. The CDR3 loop spans 17 amino acids. Trimming shortened V by 3 bases and J by 0 bases, and 14 bases separated the two germline ends. The CDR3 region is CASSDEGGSATNEKLFF. The CDR3 DNA reads TGTGCCAGCAGTGACGAGGGTGGCTCCGCAACTAATGAAAAACTGTTTTTT.

This clonotype was seen repeatedly, ten times or more. The chain has TRBV4-3 and TRBJ1-5, with D hard to call. Germline V lookup: CDR1 LGHNA, CDR2 YSLEER. Trimming pared 0 bases from V and 4 bases from J, leaving 10 bases between. The CDR3 has 15 amino acids. CDR3 nucleotide sequence: TGCGCCAGCAGCCAAGACCGGGCGGTAAATCAGCCCCAGCATTTT. Encoded protein: CASSQDRAVNQPQHF.

This clonotype came up many times. The chain carries TRBV4-1 and TRBJ2-7; D unresolved. The germline CDR1 and CDR2 sequences are MGHRA and YSYEKL. Trimming pared 1 base from V and 6 bases from J, leaving 4 bases between. This CDR3 region has 11 residues. DNA for the CDR3: TGCGCCAGCAGCCAAGGTTCCGAGCAGTACTTC. Amino acid sequence: CASSQGSEQYF.

This clonotype appeared a single time. A read error is possible here, since a much larger clone lies one base away. As the CDR3 is not closed by the conserved phenylalanine or tryptophan, this likely results from a read error. The chain uses TRBV29-1 and TRBJ1-1; no clear D. This CDR3 has 14 residues. In germline, CDR1 is SQVTM, CDR2 ANQGSEA. V was trimmed by 1 base and J by 0 bases, leaving 9 bases between them. The CDR3 DNA is TGCAGCGTTGAAGGGGGAGGAATGAACACTGAAGCTTTCTGT. Protein sequence: CSVEGGGMNTEAFC.

A note on this clonotype: A junction end diverges from the germline sequence, so it may reflect a read error. This chain joins TRBV28 and TRBJ1-1; the D gene is possibly TRBD1 (5 bases). Germline lookup yields CDR1 MDHEN and CDR2 SYDVKM. The CDR3 has 14 amino acids. CDR3: CASRREAMDTEAFF. CDR3 coding DNA: TGTGCCAGCAGGAGGGAAGCGATGGACACTGAGGCTTTCTTT.

This chain links TRBV11-2 with TRBJ1-1; D is unresolved. V lost 0 bases, J lost 0 bases, and 8 bases lay in between. CDR1 and CDR2 (germline): SGHAT, FQNNGV. The CDR3 totals 15 residues. Here the CDR3 reads CASSLEATVNTEAFF. In DNA form, the CDR3 reads TGTGCCAGCAGCTTAGAGGCCACGGTGAACACTGAAGCTTTCTTT.

A word on this clonotype: A read error may be the cause here, since a much bigger clone is one base away. The V and J genes are TRBV29-1 and TRBJ2-7; 9 bases match TRBD1. In germline, CDR1 is SQVTM, CDR2 ANQGSEA. The CDR3 extends over 15 amino acids. DNA of the CDR3: TGCAGCGTGGAAGGGACAGGGAAGGGGACCTACGGGCAGTACTTC. This encodes CSVEGTGKGTYGQYF.

This clonotype was detected many times. The chain recombines TRBV27 with TRBJ2-7; D ambiguous. The CDR3 has 13 residues. CDR1 is MNHEY and CDR2 is SMNVEV in the germline V gene (reference sequence). Trimming pared 5 bases from V and 2 bases from J, leaving 10 bases between. Here the CDR3 reads CASSLTATYEQYF. The DNA for the CDR3 is TGTGCCAGCAGTCTGACTGCCACCTACGAGCAGTACTTC.

This clonotype was detected a few times. This may arise from a read error, as a much more abundant clone is one base away. This sequence joins TRBV5-6 and TRBJ2-3; TRBD2 matches at 9 bases. V was pared by 1 base and J by 8 bases, with 11 bases of the junction left unmatched. CDR1 and CDR2 from the germline V gene are SGHDT and YYEEEE. CDR3 length: 16 residues. In nucleotides, the CDR3 is TGTGCCAGCAGCTTGCATCCTAGCGGGGCCGTAGTTACGCAGTATTTT. It yields the protein CASSLHPSGAVVTQYF.

As for this clonotype: This may come from a read error, since a much larger clone is one base off. The conserved closing phenylalanine or tryptophan is absent in this CDR3, likely reflecting a read error. The V gene is TRBV14, the J gene TRBJ2-3; TRBD1 aligns across 8 bases. In germline, CDR1 is SGHDN, CDR2 FVKESK. The CDR3 length is 14 residues. J was trimmed by 6 bases and V by 3 bases; bases with no gene match: 5. In DNA, the CDR3 is TGTGCCAGCAGCCAGCGGACAGGGTATGATACGCAGTATTCT. Protein product: CASSQRTGYDTQYS.

This clonotype was recorded many times. V and J are TRBV24-1 and TRBJ2-4, with a possible D match to TRBD2 (5 bases). The CDR3 is 14 amino acids. Germline lookup yields CDR1 KGHDR and CDR2 SFDVKD. Trimming stripped 3 bases from V and 2 bases from J, with 7 bases between. The CDR3 nucleotides are TGTGCCACCAGTGATGCCGGGACCAAAAACATTCAGTACTTC. Translated, it gives CATSDAGTKNIQYF.

Of note for this clonotype: It may be a read error: a sequence one base away is much more abundant. The chain has TRBV28 and TRBJ1-5; D perhaps matches TRBD1 (6 bases). Germline V lookup: CDR1 MDHEN, CDR2 SYDVKM. The CDR3 sequence is 14 residues long. Here the CDR3 reads CASSSDRRYQPRHF. Written as DNA, the CDR3 is TGTGCCAGCAGTTCTGACAGGAGATATCAGCCCCGGCATTTT.